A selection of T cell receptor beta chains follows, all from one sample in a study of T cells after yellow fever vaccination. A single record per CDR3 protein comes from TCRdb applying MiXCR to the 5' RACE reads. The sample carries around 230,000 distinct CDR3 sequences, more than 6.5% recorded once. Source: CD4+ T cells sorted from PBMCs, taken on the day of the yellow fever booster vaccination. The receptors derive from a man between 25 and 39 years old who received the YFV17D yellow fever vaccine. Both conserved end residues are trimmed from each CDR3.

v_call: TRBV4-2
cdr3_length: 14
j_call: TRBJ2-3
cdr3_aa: ATGLAGVAGADTQY

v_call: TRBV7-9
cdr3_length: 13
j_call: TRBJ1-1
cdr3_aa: ASSLYPTYDTEAF

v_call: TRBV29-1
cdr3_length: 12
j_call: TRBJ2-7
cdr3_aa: SVGYRVSPYEQY

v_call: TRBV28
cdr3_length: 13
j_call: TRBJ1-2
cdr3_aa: ASRLGQGLIYGYT

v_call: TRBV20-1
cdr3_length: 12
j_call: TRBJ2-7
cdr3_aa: SARNGRHFYEQY

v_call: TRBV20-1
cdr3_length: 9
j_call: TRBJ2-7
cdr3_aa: SARERYEQY

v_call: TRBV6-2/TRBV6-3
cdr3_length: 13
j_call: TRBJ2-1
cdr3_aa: ASSYLAGTYNEQF

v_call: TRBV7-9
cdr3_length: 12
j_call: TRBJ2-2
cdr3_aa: ASPLSVNTGELF

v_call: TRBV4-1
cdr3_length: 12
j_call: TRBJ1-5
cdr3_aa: ASSQRWTGAPQH

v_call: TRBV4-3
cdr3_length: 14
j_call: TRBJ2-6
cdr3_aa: ASSQGLGSGANVLT

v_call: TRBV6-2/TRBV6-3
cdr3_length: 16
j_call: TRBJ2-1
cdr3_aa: ASSYARGRSRSYNEQF